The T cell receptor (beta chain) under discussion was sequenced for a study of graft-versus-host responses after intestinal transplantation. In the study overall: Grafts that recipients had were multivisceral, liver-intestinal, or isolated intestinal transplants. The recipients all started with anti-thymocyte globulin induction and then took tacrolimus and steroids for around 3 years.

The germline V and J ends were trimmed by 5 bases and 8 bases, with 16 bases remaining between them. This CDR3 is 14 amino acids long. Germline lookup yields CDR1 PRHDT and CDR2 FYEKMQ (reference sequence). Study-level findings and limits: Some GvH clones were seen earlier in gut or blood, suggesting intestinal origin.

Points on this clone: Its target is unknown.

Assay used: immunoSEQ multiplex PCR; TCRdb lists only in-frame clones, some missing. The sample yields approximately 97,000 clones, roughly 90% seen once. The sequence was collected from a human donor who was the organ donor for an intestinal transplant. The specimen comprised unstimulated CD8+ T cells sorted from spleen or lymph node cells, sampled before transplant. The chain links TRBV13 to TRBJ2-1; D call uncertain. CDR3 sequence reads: CASSPVDSRHEQFF. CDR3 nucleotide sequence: TGTGCCAGCAGCCCAGTCGATAGCCGACATGAGCAGTTCTTC.